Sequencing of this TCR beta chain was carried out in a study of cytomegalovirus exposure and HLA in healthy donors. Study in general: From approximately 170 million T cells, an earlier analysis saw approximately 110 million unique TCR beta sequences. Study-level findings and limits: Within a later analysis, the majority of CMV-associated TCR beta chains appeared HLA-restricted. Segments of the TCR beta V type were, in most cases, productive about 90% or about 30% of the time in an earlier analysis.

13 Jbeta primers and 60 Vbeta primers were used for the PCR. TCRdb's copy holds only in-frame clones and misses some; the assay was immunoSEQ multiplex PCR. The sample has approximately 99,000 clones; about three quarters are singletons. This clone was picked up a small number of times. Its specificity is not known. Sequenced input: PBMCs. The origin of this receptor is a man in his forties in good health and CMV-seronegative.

CDR3 sequence reads: CASSFTGSYEQYF. In nucleotides, the CDR3 is TGTGCCAGCAGCTTCACAGGAAGCTACGAGCAGTACTTC. This rearrangement joins TRBV7-2 to TRBJ2-7; TRBD1 might be the D (5 bases). Germline assignment: CDR1 SGHTA and CDR2 FQGNSA. V lost 3 bases and J lost 3, with 9 bases in between. This CDR3 has 13 residues.